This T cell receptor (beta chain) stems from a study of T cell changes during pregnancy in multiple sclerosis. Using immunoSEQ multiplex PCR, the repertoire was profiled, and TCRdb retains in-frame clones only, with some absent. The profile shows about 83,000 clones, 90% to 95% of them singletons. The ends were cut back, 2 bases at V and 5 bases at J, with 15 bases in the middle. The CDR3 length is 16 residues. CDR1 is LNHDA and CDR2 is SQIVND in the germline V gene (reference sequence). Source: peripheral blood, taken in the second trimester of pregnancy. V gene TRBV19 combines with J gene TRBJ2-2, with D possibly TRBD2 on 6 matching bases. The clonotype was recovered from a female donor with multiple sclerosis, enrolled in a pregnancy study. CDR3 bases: TGTGCCAGTAGTATATCGGAGGGTTGGAGTACCGGGGAGCTGTTTTTT. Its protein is CASSISEGWSTGELFF.